The rows below give T cell receptor beta chains drawn from one sample of a study of blood T cell repertoires in COVID-19. Generated by immunoSEQ multiplex PCR, the TCRdb table keeps only in-frame clones and is missing some. The sample carries under 150,000 clones, 85% recorded once. What was sequenced was peripheral blood. These receptors all stem from a human donor in a cohort sampled during active COVID-19. Each CDR3 is given with its conserved first and last residue. The D gene is left open where the match is weak. Size tells how often a clone was seen (once, few, many) or the class of an expanded clone, and some rows leave it out.

TRBD2,TRBJ2-1,-,TRBV9,CASSVGGLAADYNEQFF,TGTGCCAGCAGCGTAGGAGGACTAGCGGCCGACTACAATGAGCAGTTCTTC
-,TRBJ1-1,-,TRBV6-5,CASSQGRLNTEAFF,TGTGCCAGCAGCCAGGGGCGTTTGAACACTGAAGCTTTCTTT
TRBD1,TRBJ1-6,-,TRBV3-1/TRBV3-2,CASSPNRGNSPLHF,TGTGCCAGCAGCCCGAACAGGGGAAATTCACCCCTCCACTTT
TRBD2,TRBJ2-3,-,TRBV5-4,CASSPGLASHAGDTQYF,TGTGCCAGCAGCCCCGGACTAGCGAGCCATGCTGGGGATACGCAGTATTTT
TRBD1,TRBJ1-5,-,TRBV7-9,CASSPETGGNQPQHF,TGTGCCAGCAGCCCTGAGACAGGGGGCAATCAGCCCCAGCATTTT
-,TRBJ2-3,once,TRBV5-1,CASRAGPTDTQYF,TGCGCCAGCAGGGCGGGCCCCACAGATACGCAGTATTTT
TRBD1,TRBJ1-2,-,TRBV27,CASTGTGDRSGYTF,TGTGCCAGCACCGGGACAGGGGATAGGTCTGGCTACACCTTC
-,TRBJ1-1,-,TRBV6-5,CASRRTENTEAFF,TGTGCCAGCAGGAGGACAGAGAACACTGAAGCTTTCTTT
TRBD1,TRBJ2-6,-,TRBV19,CASGDRGHSGANVLTF,TGTGCCAGTGGTGACAGGGGACACTCTGGGGCCAACGTCCTGACTTTC
-,TRBJ2-2,-,TRBV24-1,CATSSVGVPLELFF,TGTGCCACCAGTTCTGTCGGGGTGCCCCTAGAGCTGTTTTTT
-,TRBJ1-2,-,TRBV29-1,CSVEGSYGYTF,TGCAGCGTTGAAGGGAGCTATGGCTACACCTTC
-,TRBJ1-2,-,TRBV6-5,CASKIPGSGGGYTF,TGTGCCAGCAAAATCCCGGGTTCCGGTGGAGGCTACACCTTC
-,TRBJ1-2,-,TRBV25-1,CASSGPQVRVPYGYTF,TGTGCCAGCAGTGGACCCCAGGTCCGAGTCCCCTATGGCTACACCTTC
-,TRBJ1-5,-,TRBV6-5,CASRPGAGVNQPQHF,TGTGCCAGCAGACCCGGGGCAGGGGTCAATCAGCCCCAGCATTTT
-,TRBJ1-5,-,TRBV29-1,CSATQDSNQPQHF,TGCAGCGCTACGCAGGATAGCAATCAGCCCCAGCATTTT
-,TRBJ2-2,-,TRBV18,CASSPFDGGGELFF,TGTGCCAGCTCACCATTCGACGGCGGCGGGGAGCTGTTTTTT
TRBD1,TRBJ1-1,-,TRBV14,CASSHGQGAFF,TGTGCCAGCAGCCACGGACAGGGAGCTTTCTTT
-,TRBJ2-3,-,TRBV2,CASSSITDTQYF,TGTGCCAGCAGTTCAATCACAGATACGCAGTATTTT
-,TRBJ1-3,-,TRBV2,CASRGGQGRASGNTIYF,TGTGCCAGCAGGGGGGGTCAAGGAAGGGCGAGTGGAAACACCATATATTTT
-,TRBJ2-3,-,TRBV6-5,CASSLDREADTQYF,TGTGCCAGCAGTCTAGACAGGGAGGCAGATACGCAGTATTTT
-,TRBJ2-7,-,TRBV7-2,CASSLGLGGEQYF,TGTGCCAGCAGCTTAGGTTTAGGCGGGGAGCAGTACTTC
-,TRBJ1-3,few,TRBV6-2/TRBV6-3,CASTPFELGNTIYF,TGTGCCAGCACCCCGTTTGAACTCGGAAACACCATATATTTT
TRBD1,TRBJ1-2,once,TRBV7-2,CASRQGVEVSGYTF,TGTGCCAGCAGACAGGGGGTCGAGGTATCTGGCTACACCTTC
-,TRBJ1-2,-,TRBV7-9,CASSFGGSAGGGYTF,TGTGCCAGCAGCTTCGGGGGGAGCGCTGGCGGTGGCTACACCTTC
TRBD1,TRBJ1-4,-,TRBV10-3,CAISRGRGDEKLFF,TGTGCCATCAGCAGGGGGCGCGGGGATGAAAAACTGTTTTTT
TRBD1,TRBJ1-1,-,TRBV5-8,CASRPGQGRRMNTEAFF,TGTGCCAGCAGGCCTGGACAGGGACGGAGGATGAACACTGAAGCTTTCTTT
TRBD2,TRBJ2-3,-,TRBV7-3,CASSLRPGLVADTQYF,TGTGCCAGCAGCTTACGACCGGGACTAGTCGCAGATACGCAGTATTTT
TRBD1,TRBJ1-1,-,TRBV12-5,CASGLVRWLGTGSTEAFF,TGTGCTAGTGGTTTGGTAAGGTGGCTGGGGACAGGAAGTACTGAAGCTTTCTTT
-,TRBJ1-5,-,TRBV6-4,CASSETTGGNQPQHF,TGTGCCAGCAGTGAGACGACAGGCGGCAATCAGCCCCAGCATTTT
TRBD1,TRBJ1-2,-,TRBV10-3,CAISESTGGGYTF,TGTGCCATCAGTGAGTCAACAGGGGGAGGCTACACCTTC
TRBD1,TRBJ1-1,-,TRBV28,CASSSPGQGPPGTEAFF,TGTGCCAGCAGCTCCCCGGGACAGGGACCGCCGGGGACTGAAGCTTTCTTT
TRBD1,TRBJ2-3,-,TRBV2,CASSGPTGDTDTQYF,TGTGCCAGCAGTGGACCCACAGGGGACACAGATACGCAGTATTTT
TRBD1,TRBJ1-5,once,TRBV5-1,CASSLGDRASNQPQHF,TGCGCCAGCAGCTTGGGGGACAGGGCCAGCAATCAGCCCCAGCATTTT
-,TRBJ1-5,-,TRBV9,CASSVASNQPQHF,TGTGCCAGCAGCGTAGCCTCGAATCAGCCCCAGCATTTT
-,TRBJ2-2,-,TRBV6-5,CASRWAGAGELFF,TGTGCCAGCAGATGGGCCGGCGCCGGGGAGCTGTTTTTT
TRBD1,TRBJ2-5,-,TRBV6-5,CASSYSTGGRETQYF,TGTGCCAGCAGTTACTCAACAGGGGGCCGGGAGACCCAGTACTTC
TRBD1,TRBJ2-7,-,TRBV29-1,CSVEGGTGFHEQYF,TGCAGCGTTGAAGGCGGGACAGGGTTCCACGAGCAGTACTTC